The 13 T cell receptor beta chains reported below all come from one sample, sequenced in a study of blood T cells in healthy people across ages (dated by TCRdb to between 2014 and 2016). Library preparation employed 5' RACE. Sequencer: Illumina HiSeq 2500. A second PCR of roughly 7 to 11 cycles was performed with a sample-barcoded 5' primer and a J-beta primer mix. TCRdb reworked the public reads: Q25 trimming with fastp, MiXCR clone assembly, productive beta chains retained. Each entry is one CDR3 protein sequence, shown with its most common DNA and genes. This sample comprises about 500,000 distinct CDR3 sequences, 24% of them detected only once. Of the sample, around 10% falls within the top ten clones. The same data also contributed to another study, on T cells of mothers and their children.

Material for sequencing was blood. These receptors came from a boy between 10 and 17 years old in good health.

The V gene is TRBV14, the J gene TRBJ2-7, with TRBD1 matching 11 bases. Germline-derived CDR1 and CDR2 are SGHDN and FVKESK. The V gene end was trimmed by 8 bases and the J gene end by 7 bases; junction bases not matched to a gene: 10. The CDR3 totals 14 residues. CDR3 region: CASSRDRGTGEQYF. In nucleotides, the CDR3 is TGTGCCAGCTCCCGGGACAGGGGGACGGGGGAGCAGTACTTC. Full variable domain (remainder filled in from reference TRBV14 and TRBJ2-7): EAGVTQFPSHSVIEKGQTVTLRCDPISGHDNLYWYRRVMGKEIKFLLHFVKESKQDESGMPNNRFLAERTGGTYSTLKVQPAELEDSGVYFCASSRDRGTGEQYFGPGTRLTVT.

This clonotype has only a few counts. The genes are TRBV6-1 and TRBJ2-3; D perhaps matches TRBD1 (6 bases). The V gene's germline CDR1 is MNHNS and CDR2 SASEGT. Trimming took off 10 bases at V and 3 bases at J, with 17 bases between the two ends. The CDR3 contains 14 residues. Here the CDR3 DNA reads TGTGCCACCTCCGACAGGAGCAAAACAGATACGCAGTATTTT. Its translation: CATSDRSKTDTQYF.

The chain combines TRBV4-3 with TRBJ2-7, with 7 nucleotides matching TRBD1. V lost 0 bases, J lost 4 bases, and 9 bases stayed unmatched. The V gene's germline CDR1 is LGHNA and CDR2 YSLEER. This CDR3 spans 16 amino acids. CDR3 in amino acids: CASSQDFVQGWYEQYF. DNA of the CDR3: TGCGCCAGCAGCCAAGATTTCGTACAGGGGTGGTACGAGCAGTACTTC.

Worth noting for this clonotype: Compared with germline, one end of the junction differs, possibly owing to a read error. The chain combines TRBV15 with TRBJ2-1; 10 bases line up with TRBD1. The CDR3 is 15 amino acids. The germline V gene encodes CDR1 LNHNV and CDR2 YYDKDF (reference sequence). The CDR3 sequence: CATSTDRGVYNKQFF. In DNA, the CDR3 is TGTGCCACCAGCACGGACAGGGGGGTGTACAATAAGCAGTTCTTC.

This sequence joins TRBV6-5 and TRBJ2-7; 9 bases match TRBD1. Germline CDR1 reads MNHEY; CDR2 reads SVGAGI. The V segment lost 6 bases and the J segment 5 bases; nucleotides outside the gene matches: 8. CDR3 length equals 14 residues. The CDR3 here is CASRKPGQGDEQYF. The CDR3 bases are TGTGCCAGCAGAAAACCGGGACAGGGAGACGAGCAGTACTTC.

The rearrangement links TRBV4-1 to TRBJ2-2; no reliable D call. Germline V gene data show CDR1 as MGHRA and CDR2 as YSYEKL. Deletions cut 6 bases from V and 0 bases from J, with 11 bases between. The CDR3 totals 15 residues. The CDR3 spells CASRNGRPNTGELFF. For the CDR3, the DNA is TGCGCCAGCAGAAACGGGCGTCCGAACACCGGGGAGCTGTTTTTT.

The chain has TRBV7-2 and TRBJ2-1; D ambiguous. Trimming pared 1 base from V and 3 bases from J, leaving 13 bases between. This CDR3 contains 16 residues. Germline lookup yields CDR1 SGHTA and CDR2 FQGNSA. CDR3 sequence (DNA): TGTGCCAGCAGCTTAGTTCCGATCCCCTACTACAATGAGCAGTTCTTC. It specifies CASSLVPIPYYNEQFF. The variable domain in full, with the rest retrieved from reference TRBV7-2 and TRBJ2-1, is GAGVSQSPSNKVTEKGKDVELRCDPISGHTALYWYRQSLGQGLEFLIYFQGNSAPDKSGLPSDRFSAERTGGSVSTLTIQRTQQEDSAVYLCASSLVPIPYYNEQFFGPGTRLTVL.

There are a few counts of this clonotype. An end of the junction differs from the germline gene, which may be a read error. This sequence joins TRBV20-1 and TRBJ2-5; D is perhaps TRBD1 (5 bases). Germline-derived CDR1 and CDR2 are DFQATT and SNEGSKA (reference sequence). The CDR3 has 14 residues. CDR3 bases: TGCAGTGCTAGACAGGGTCCTTCGATTGAGACCCGGTACTTC. This sequence encodes CSARQGPSIETRYF.

The chain has TRBV4-3 and TRBJ1-3; D gene unclear. Per the germline V gene, CDR1 is LGHNA and CDR2 is YSLEER. CDR3 length: 17 amino acids. Trimming pared 2 bases from V and 0 bases from J, leaving 14 bases between. The CDR3 region is CASSQSNMASSGNTIYF. The CDR3 nucleotides are TGCGCCAGCAGCCAAAGTAACATGGCGAGCTCTGGAAACACCATATATTTT.

The rearrangement joins TRBV18 to TRBJ2-5; D gene unclear. The tail of the sequence fits TRBJ2-1 better, so the J call may be wrong. The CDR3 length is 15 residues. CDR1 is KGHSH, CDR2 LQKENI, per germline. This CDR3 reads CASSPKGRLSLEQFF. In DNA form, the CDR3 reads TGTGCCAGCTCACCAAAAGGGCGTCTCAGCCTTGAGCAGTTCTTC.

This clonotype occurred many times. J is TRBJ2-7 and V is TRBV28; D unresolved. V shed 5 bases and J shed 4 bases, with 12 bases lying between them. This CDR3 has 13 residues. Germline V gene lookup returns CDR1 MDHEN and CDR2 SYDVKM. The CDR3 DNA follows: TGTGCCAGCAGTCCACCTCACACGTACGAGCAGTACTTC. This encodes CASSPPHTYEQYF.

The sample holds a few counts of this clonotype. J is TRBJ2-7 and V is TRBV4-1, with D perhaps TRBD2 (5 bases). Per germline, CDR1 MGHRA and CDR2 YSYEKL. The CDR3 consists of 14 residues. Trimming took 3 bases from V and 2 from J, leaving 11 bases between them. This CDR3 is CASSQTGGPYEQYF. CDR3 sequence (DNA): TGCGCCAGCAGCCAGACCGGAGGACCCTACGAGCAGTACTTC.

The table lists this clonotype with a few counts. The chain combines TRBV5-8 with TRBJ2-7; D is unresolved. The ends were cut back, 4 bases at V and 2 bases at J, with 13 bases in the middle. CDR3 length equals 14 residues. CDR1 and CDR2 from the germline V gene are SGHTS and YDEGEE. CDR3 nucleotide sequence: TGTGCCAGCAGCCCCAGCGTACCAGCCTACGAGCAGTACTTC. Encoded protein: CASSPSVPAYEQYF.